This TCR beta chain came from a study of CD8+ T cells in alopecia areata. From germline, CDR1 is SGHNT and CDR2 YYREEE (reference sequence). V was shortened by 2 bases and J by 0 bases, with 12 bases between the two germline ends. The CDR3 is made up of 16 amino acids. Sequencing used cDNA as its template, made by extracting RNA and reverse transcribing it. Assay: immunoSEQ multiplex PCR; the TCRdb copy retains only in-frame clones and omits some. The data show 120,000 to 150,000 clones, roughly nine tenths seen once. Sample treatment: oral pan-JAK inhibitor, 5-10 mg twice daily. The V and J genes are TRBV5-4 and TRBJ2-1; a possible D gene is TRBD2 (5 bases). This clonotype was sampled from a human donor with alopecia areata. The specimen was CD8+ T cells sorted from blood, collected at week 4, from a patient treated with tofacitinib. The CDR3 DNA is TGTGCCAGCAGCTTCTCGGTGGGGAGCTCCTACAATGAGCAGTTCTTC. Amino acids: CASSFSVGSSYNEQFF.